This entry is about one T cell receptor (beta chain). Original data processing: Reference gene primer amplification gave estimated nucleated cell counts. The repertoire was sequenced with immunoSEQ multiplex PCR; TCRdb's copy has only in-frame clones and lacks some. V and J calls and clone size are given by that table; D and trimming were obtained from the DNA. The sample consists of approximately 230,000 clones, 75% to 90% of them appearing once. The sample originates from a study of blood T cell repertoires in COVID-19. Study information: COVID-19 samples collected from the United States, Italy and Spain covered acute and convalescent phases.

The length of the CDR3 is 13 residues. The V and J ends lost 6 bases and 3 bases respectively, with 11 bases between them. CDR1 and CDR2 (germline): LNHDA, SQIVND (reference sequence). V and J are TRBV19 and TRBJ1-2, with D unclear. The specimen sequenced was peripheral blood. This receptor was identified in a man aged 25-45 years who had recovered from COVID-19. The CDR3 loop is CASRNSHYYGYTF. Here the CDR3 DNA reads TGTGCCAGTAGGAACAGCCACTACTATGGCTACACCTTC.